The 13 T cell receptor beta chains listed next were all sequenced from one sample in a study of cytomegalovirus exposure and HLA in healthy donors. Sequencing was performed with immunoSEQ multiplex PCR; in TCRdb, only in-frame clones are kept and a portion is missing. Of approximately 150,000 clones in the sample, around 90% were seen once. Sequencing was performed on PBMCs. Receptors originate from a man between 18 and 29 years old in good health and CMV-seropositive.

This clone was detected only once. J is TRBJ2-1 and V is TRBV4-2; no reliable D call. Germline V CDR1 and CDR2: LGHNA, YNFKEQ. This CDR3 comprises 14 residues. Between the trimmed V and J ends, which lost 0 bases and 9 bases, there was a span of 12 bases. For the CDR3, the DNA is TGTGCCAGCAGCCAAGATTTGACTTTCGGTGAGCAGTTCTTC. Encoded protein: CASSQDLTFGEQFF.

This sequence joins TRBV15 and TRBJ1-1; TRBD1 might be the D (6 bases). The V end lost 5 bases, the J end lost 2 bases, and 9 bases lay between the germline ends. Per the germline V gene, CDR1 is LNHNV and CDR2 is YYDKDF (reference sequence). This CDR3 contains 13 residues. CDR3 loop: CATSDRPNTEAFF. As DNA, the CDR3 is TGTGCCACCAGCGACAGGCCCAACACTGAAGCTTTCTTT.

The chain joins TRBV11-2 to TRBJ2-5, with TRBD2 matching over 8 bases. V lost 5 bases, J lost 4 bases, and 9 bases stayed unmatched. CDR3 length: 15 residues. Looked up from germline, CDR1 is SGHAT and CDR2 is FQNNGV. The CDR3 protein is CASSKRGLGGETQYF. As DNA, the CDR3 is TGTGCCAGCAGCAAACGGGGACTAGGGGGAGAGACCCAGTACTTC.

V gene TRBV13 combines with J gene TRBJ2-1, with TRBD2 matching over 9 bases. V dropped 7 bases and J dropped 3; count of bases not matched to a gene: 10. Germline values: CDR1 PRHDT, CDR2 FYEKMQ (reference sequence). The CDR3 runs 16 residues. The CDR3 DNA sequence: TGTGCCAGCATTTCCGGCGGGAGGGCCAACTACAATGAGCAGTTCTTC. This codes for CASISGGRANYNEQFF.

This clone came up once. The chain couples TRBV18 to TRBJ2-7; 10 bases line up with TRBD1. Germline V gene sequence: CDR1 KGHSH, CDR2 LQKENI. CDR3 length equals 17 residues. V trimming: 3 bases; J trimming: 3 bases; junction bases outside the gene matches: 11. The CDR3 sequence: CASSPRGQGVLFYEQYF. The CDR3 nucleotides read TGTGCCAGCTCACCGCGAGGACAGGGGGTCTTATTCTACGAGCAGTACTTC.

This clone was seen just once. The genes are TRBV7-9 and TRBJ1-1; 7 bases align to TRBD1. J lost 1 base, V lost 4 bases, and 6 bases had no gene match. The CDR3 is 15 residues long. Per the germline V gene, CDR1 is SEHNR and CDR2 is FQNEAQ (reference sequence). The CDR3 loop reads CASSSTNRGNTEAFF. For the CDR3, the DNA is TGTGCCAGCAGCTCCACCAACAGGGGGAACACTGAAGCTTTCTTT. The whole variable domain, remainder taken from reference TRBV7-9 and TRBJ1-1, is DTGVSQNPRHKITKRGQNVTFRCDPISEHNRLYWYRQTLGQGPEFLTYFQNEAQLEKSRLLSDRFSAERPKGSFSTLEIQRTEQGDSAMYLCASSSTNRGNTEAFFGQGTRLTVV.

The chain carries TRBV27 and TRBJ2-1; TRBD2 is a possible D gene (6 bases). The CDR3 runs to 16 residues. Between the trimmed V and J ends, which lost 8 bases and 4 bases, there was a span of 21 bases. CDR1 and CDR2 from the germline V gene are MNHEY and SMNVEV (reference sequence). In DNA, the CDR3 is TGTGCCAGCTCGAGCCTCATTTCAGCGGGTTACAATGAGCAGTTCTTC. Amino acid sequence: CASSSLISAGYNEQFF.

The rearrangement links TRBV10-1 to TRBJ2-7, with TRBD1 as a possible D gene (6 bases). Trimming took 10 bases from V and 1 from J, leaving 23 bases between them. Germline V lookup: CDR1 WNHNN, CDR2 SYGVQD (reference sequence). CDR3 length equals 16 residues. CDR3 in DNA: TGCGCCATCTATGGGGACCCCGGGACATCATCCTACGAGCAGTACTTC. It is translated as CAIYGDPGTSSYEQYF.

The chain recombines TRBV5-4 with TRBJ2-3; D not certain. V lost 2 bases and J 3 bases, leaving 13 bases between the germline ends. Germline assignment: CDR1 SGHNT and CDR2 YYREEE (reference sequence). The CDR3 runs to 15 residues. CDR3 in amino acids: CASSLSQPGTDTQYF. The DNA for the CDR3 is TGTGCCAGCAGCTTATCACAGCCCGGAACAGATACGCAGTATTTT.

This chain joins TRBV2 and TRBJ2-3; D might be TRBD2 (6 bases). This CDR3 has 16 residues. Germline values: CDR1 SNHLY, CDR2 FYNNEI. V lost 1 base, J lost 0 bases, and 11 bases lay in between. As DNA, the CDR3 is TGTGCCAGCAGTGAAGTGGCACTAGCTAGCACAGATACGCAGTATTTT. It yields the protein CASSEVALASTDTQYF.

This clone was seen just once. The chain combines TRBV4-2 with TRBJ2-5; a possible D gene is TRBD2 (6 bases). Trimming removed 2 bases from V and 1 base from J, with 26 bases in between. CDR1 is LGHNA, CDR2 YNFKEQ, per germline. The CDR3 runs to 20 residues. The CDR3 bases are TGTGCCAGCAGCCAACGGACTACAGGTGTCTCTCATAGTTTCCAAGAGACCCAGTACTTC. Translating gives CASSQRTTGVSHSFQETQYF.

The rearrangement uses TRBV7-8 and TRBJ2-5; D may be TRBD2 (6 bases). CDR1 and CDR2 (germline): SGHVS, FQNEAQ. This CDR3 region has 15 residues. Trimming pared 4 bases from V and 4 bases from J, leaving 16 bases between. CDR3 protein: CASSSLGGLGETQYF. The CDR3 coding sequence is TGTGCCAGCAGCTCCCTCGGGGGTTTAGGAGAGACCCAGTACTTC.

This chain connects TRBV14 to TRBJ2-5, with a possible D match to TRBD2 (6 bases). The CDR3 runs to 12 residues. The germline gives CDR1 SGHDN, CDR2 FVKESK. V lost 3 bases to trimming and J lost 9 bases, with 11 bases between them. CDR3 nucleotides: TGTGCCAGCAGCCATTCCTGGAGGGCCCAGTACTTC. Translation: CASSHSWRAQYF.